Shown below are 2 T cell receptor beta chains from a single sample sequenced in a study of shared clonotypes between healthy human individuals. Assay used: immunoSEQ multiplex PCR; TCRdb lists only in-frame clones, some missing. The sample records about 670,000 clones, about two thirds being singletons. Sequencing used memory CD4+ T cells sorted from blood. The subset denotes: CD45RA-negative fraction. All receptors come from a woman aged 25 to 39 in good health.

The V gene is TRBV29-1, the J gene TRBJ1-2; D is uncertain. Germline V gene data show CDR1 as SQVTM and CDR2 as ANQGSEA. This CDR3 comprises 11 residues. Deletions cut 5 bases from V and 6 bases from J, with 10 bases between. CDR3 DNA sequence: TGCAGCGTTTGGGTCACGGATGGCTACACCTTC. Its translation is CSVWVTDGYTF.

The V call is TRBV5-5, the J call TRBJ2-1; no reliable D call. The CDR3 runs to 14 residues. V was shortened by 4 bases and J by 5 bases, with 13 bases between the two germline ends. CDR1 and CDR2 (germline): SGHKS, YYEKEE (reference sequence). The CDR3 nucleotides read TGTGCCAGCAGCCCGTACACCCTCCACAATGAGCAGTTCTTC. Translated: CASSPYTLHNEQFF.